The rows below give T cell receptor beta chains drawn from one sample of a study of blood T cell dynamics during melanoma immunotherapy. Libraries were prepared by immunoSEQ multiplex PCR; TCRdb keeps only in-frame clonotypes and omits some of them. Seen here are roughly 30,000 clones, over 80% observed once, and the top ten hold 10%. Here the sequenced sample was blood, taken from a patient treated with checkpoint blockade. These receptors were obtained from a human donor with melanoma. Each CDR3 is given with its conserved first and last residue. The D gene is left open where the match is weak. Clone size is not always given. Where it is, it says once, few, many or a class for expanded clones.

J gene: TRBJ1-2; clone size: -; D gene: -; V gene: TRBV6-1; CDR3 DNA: TGTGCCAGCAGTGAGACAGCAGGGCCCTATGGCTACACCTTC; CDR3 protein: CASSETAGPYGYTF
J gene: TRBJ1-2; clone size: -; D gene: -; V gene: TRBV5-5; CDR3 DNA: TGTGCCAGCAGCACGAGAGGGGGTCGGGGTGTAGACTATGGCTACACCTTC; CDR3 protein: CASSTRGGRGVDYGYTF
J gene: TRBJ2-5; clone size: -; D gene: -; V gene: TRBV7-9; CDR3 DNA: TGTGCCAGCAGCTCGGGACTGTCGCAAGAGACCCAGTACTTC; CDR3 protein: CASSSGLSQETQYF
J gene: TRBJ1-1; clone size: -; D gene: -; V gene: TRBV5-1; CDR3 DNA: TGCGCCAGCAGCTTGAAGGGGGGAGGAGCGGGAACTGAAGCTTTCTTT; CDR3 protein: CASSLKGGGAGTEAFF
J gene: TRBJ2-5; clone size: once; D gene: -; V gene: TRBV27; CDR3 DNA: TGTGCCAGCAGTTTATCGTCACTGGTGCAGAGAAGGTCACTAGAGACCCAGTACTTC; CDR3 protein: CASSLSSLVQRRSLETQYF
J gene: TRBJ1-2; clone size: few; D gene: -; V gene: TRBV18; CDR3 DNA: TGTGCCAGCTCACGGGGGTCTGACTATGGCTACACCTTC; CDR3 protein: CASSRGSDYGYTF
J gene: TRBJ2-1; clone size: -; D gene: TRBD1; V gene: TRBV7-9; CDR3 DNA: TGTGCCAGCAGCTCGGGACAGGGGGCCATCCATGAGCAGTTCTTC; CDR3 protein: CASSSGQGAIHEQFF
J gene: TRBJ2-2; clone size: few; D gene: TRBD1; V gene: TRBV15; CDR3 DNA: TGTGCCACCAGCTTCGGTCAGGGGACAGGGAACACCGGGGAGCTGTTTTTT; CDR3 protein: CATSFGQGTGNTGELFF
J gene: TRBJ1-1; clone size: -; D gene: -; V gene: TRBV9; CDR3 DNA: TGTGCCAGCAGCGTAGAGATGAGGGGGAACACTGAAGCTTTCTTT; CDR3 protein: CASSVEMRGNTEAFF
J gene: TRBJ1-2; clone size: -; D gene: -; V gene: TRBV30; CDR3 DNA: TGTGCCTGGAATGGTGCCGGTGGCTACACCTTC; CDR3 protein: CAWNGAGGYTF
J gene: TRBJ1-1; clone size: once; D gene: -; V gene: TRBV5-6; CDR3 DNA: TGTGCCAGCAGCTTGCGGGACGTGAACACTGAAGCTTTCTTT; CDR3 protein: CASSLRDVNTEAFF
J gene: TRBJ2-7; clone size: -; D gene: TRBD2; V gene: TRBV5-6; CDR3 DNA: TGTGCCAGCAGCTTGAGTCTAGCGGTCTACGAGCAGTACTTC; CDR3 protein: CASSLSLAVYEQYF
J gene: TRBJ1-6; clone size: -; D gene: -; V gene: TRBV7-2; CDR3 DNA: TGTGCCAGCAGCTTAGGGCAGGTTGGGACCGATTCACCCCTCCACTTT; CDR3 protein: CASSLGQVGTDSPLHF
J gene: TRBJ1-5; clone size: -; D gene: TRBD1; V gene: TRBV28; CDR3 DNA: TGTGCCAGCAGTTTATTTGGGGACAGGGGGAATCAGCCCCAGCATTTT; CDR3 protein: CASSLFGDRGNQPQHF
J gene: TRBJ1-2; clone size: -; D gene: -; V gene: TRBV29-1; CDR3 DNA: TGCAGCGTTGAAGAAGCTGGCGGAAAGGGGATTTTCTATGGCTACACCTTC; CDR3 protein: CSVEEAGGKGIFYGYTF
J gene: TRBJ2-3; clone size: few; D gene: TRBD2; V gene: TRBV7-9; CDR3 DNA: TGTGCCAGCAGCGATCTTCTAGCGGGGGGGAAGGATACGCAGTATTTT; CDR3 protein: CASSDLLAGGKDTQYF
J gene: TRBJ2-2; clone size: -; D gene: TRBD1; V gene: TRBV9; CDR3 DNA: TGTGCCAGCAGCGAGCACAGGACAGGGCCCACCGGGGAGCTGTTTTTT; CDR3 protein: CASSEHRTGPTGELFF
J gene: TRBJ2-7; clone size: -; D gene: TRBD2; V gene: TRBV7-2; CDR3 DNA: TGTGCCAGCAGCCCTCACGGACTAGCGGGGGGGTACGAGCAGTACTTC; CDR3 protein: CASSPHGLAGGYEQYF
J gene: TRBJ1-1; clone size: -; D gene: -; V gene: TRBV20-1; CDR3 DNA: TGCAGTGCTCTACAGGGTTCTGCTTTCTTT; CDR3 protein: CSALQGSAFF
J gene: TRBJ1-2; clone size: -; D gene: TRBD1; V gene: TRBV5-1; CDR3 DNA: TGCGCCAGCAGCTTAAGGACAGGGGGAACTAACTATGGCTACACCTTC; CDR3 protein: CASSLRTGGTNYGYTF
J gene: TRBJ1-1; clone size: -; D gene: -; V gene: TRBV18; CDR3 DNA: TGTGCCAGCTCACCATTTAGTAGCGACACTGAAGCTTTCTTT; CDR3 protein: CASSPFSSDTEAFF
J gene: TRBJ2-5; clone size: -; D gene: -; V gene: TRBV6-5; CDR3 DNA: TGTGCCAGCAGTTACCTCGCGAGAGGGACGCAAGAGACCCAGTACTTC; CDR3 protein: CASSYLARGTQETQYF
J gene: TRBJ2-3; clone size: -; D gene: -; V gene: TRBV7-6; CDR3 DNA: TGTGCCAGCAGCCCGTTAGAGCCAGATACGCAGTATTTT; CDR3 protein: CASSPLEPDTQYF
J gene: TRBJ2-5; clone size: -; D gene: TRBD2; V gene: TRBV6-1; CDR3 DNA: TGTGCCAGCAGTGGGACTAGCGGGAGTTCAGTGCGGGAGACCCAGTACTTC; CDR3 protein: CASSGTSGSSVRETQYF
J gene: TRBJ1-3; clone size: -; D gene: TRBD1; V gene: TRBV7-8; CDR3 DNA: TGTGCCAGCAGCCAACGAATTAGAGGGACAGGGGGTGGAAACACCATATATTTT; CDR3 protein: CASSQRIRGTGGGNTIYF
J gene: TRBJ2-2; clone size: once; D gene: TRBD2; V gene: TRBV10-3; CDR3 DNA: TGTGCCATCGGGGGTCGCGGGAGGGGTACCGGGGAGCTGTTTTTT; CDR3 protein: CAIGGRGRGTGELFF
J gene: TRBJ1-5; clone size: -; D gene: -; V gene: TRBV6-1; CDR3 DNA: TGTGCCAGCAGTGGAACATCCTATAGGGGCAATCAGCCCCAGCATTTT; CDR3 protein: CASSGTSYRGNQPQHF
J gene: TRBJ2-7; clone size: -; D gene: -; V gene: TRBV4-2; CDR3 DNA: TGTGCCAGCAGCCAAGAGGGGCCTAATTCCTACGAGCAGTACTTC; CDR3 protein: CASSQEGPNSYEQYF
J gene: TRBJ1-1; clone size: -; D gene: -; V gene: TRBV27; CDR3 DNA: TGTGCCAGCAGTCTCAGGGGTAGGCACACTGAAGCTTTCTTT; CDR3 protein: CASSLRGRHTEAFF
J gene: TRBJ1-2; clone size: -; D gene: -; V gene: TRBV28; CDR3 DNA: TGTGCCAGCAGTGGAATATTTAGGGGCCGTGGCTACACCTTC; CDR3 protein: CASSGIFRGRGYTF
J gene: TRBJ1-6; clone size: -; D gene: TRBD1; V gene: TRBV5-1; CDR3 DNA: TGCGCCAGCAGCGAGGGACAGGGAGGTTTAGGGTATAATTCACCCCTCCACTTT; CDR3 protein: CASSEGQGGLGYNSPLHF
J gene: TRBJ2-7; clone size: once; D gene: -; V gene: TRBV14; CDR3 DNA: TGTGCCAGCAGCCAAGTCAGCGAGCAGTACTTC; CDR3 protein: CASSQVSEQYF
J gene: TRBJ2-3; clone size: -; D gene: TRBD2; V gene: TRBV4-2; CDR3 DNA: TGTGCCAGCAGCCAAACTAGCGGGGGACACACAGATACGCAGTATTTT; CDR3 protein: CASSQTSGGHTDTQYF
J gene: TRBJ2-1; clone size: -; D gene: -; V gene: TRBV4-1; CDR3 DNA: TGCGCCAGCAGCCAAGATCCCCAGGGGTCCTCCTACAATGAGCAGTTCTTC; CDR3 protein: CASSQDPQGSSYNEQFF
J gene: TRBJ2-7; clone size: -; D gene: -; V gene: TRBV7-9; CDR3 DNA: TGTGCCAGCAGCCTCTCTTCCTACGAGCAGTACTTC; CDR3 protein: CASSLSSYEQYF
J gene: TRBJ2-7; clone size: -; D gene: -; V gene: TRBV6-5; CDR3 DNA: TGTGCCAGCAGTTTGGGGGGACAGTCCTCCTACGAGCAGTACTTC; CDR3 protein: CASSLGGQSSYEQYF
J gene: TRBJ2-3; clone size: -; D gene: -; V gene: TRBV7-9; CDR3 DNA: TGTGCCAGCAGCTTAAAACCTGGGGGGTTTGCGGATACGCAGTATTTT; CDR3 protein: CASSLKPGGFADTQYF
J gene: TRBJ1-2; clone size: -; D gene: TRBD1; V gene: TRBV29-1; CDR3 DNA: TGCAGCGTCCTGACAGGGAGCGCCCTCATAGCTAACTATGGCTACACCTTC; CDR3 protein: CSVLTGSALIANYGYTF
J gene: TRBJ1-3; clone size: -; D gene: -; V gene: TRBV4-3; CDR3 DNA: TGCGCCAGCAGCCAAGAGCCAGGCGATTTATCTGGAAACACCATATATTTT; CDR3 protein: CASSQEPGDLSGNTIYF
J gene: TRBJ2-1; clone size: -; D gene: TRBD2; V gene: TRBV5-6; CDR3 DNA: TGTGCCAGCAGCTCCGTAACAGCCGGGACTAGCGGGAACGAGCAGTTCTTC; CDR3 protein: CASSSVTAGTSGNEQFF
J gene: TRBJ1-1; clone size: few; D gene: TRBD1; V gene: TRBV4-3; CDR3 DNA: TGCGCCAGCAGACCCGGGACAGGGGTAGGGACTGAAGCTTTCTTT; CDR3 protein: CASRPGTGVGTEAFF
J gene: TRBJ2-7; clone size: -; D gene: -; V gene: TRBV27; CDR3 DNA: TGTGCCAGCAGTTTAATGTGGGGCTCCTACGAGCAGTACTTC; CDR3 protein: CASSLMWGSYEQYF
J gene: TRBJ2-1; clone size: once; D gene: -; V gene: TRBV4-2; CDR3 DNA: TGTGCCAGCACCCGGGATCCGAACTCCTACAATGAGCAGTTCTTC; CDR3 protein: CASTRDPNSYNEQFF
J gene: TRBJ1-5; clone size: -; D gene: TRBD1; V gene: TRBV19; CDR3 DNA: TGTGCCAGTAGTACACCGGGACAGGGTGGAATTAGCAATCAGCCCCAGCATTTT; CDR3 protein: CASSTPGQGGISNQPQHF
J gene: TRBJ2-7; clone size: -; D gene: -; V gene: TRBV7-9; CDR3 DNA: TGTGCCAGCAGCCACCCGGGACTCACCAACGAGCAGTACTTC; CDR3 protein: CASSHPGLTNEQYF
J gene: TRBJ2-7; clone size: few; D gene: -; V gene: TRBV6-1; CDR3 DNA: TGTGCCAGCAGGGAGAGCTCCTACGAGCAGTACTTC; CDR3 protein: CASRESSYEQYF
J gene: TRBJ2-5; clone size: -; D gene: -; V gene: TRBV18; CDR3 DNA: TGTGCCAGCTCACCAGGGCCCCTGAGGGAGACCCAGTACTTC; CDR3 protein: CASSPGPLRETQYF
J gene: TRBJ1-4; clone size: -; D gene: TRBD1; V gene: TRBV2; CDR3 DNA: TGTGCCAGCTTTTGGGGACAGGGGGATGAAAAACTGTTTTTT; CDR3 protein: CASFWGQGDEKLFF